One and the same sample provided the 4 T cell receptor beta chains below, sequenced in a study of monozygotic twins with inflammatory bowel disease. One entry per CDR3 protein, without DNA, is what TCRdb gives after re-calling the 5' RACE reads. The table for this sample gives over 200,000 distinct CDR3 sequences. What was sequenced was blood. These receptors were obtained from a human donor with ulcerative colitis or Crohn's disease, or a healthy co-twin of an affected twin (not recorded which).

The chain carries TRBV18 and TRBJ2-1; the D call of TRBD1 rests on TCRdb alone, since no DNA is present to check it. The CDR3 runs 14 residues. Germline CDR1 reads KGHSH; CDR2 reads LQKENI. CDR3 protein: CASSLLGDYNEQFF.

This chain connects TRBV10-3 to TRBJ1-2; TCRdb gives TRBD1 as the D gene, but with no DNA this cannot be confirmed. The germline V gene has CDR1 ENHRY and CDR2 SYGVKD. The CDR3 runs 15 residues. The CDR3 loop is CAISEAGGNVYGYTF.

This chain connects TRBV28 to TRBJ1-6. Germline lookup yields CDR1 MDHEN and CDR2 SYDVKM. CDR3 length: 14 amino acids. Here the CDR3 reads CASSPVGDNSPLHF.

J is TRBJ2-5 and V is TRBV7-3; the TCRdb call, TRBD2, lacks DNA for checking. CDR3 length: 14 amino acids. Germline V CDR1 and CDR2: SGHTA, FQGTGA. The CDR3 sequence: CASSRSGSRETQYF.